A single sample gave rise to the 9 T cell receptor beta chains below, sequenced in a study of OX40 agonist ivuxolimab in advanced cancers. Here immunoSEQ multiplex PCR was the method, and the copy in TCRdb shows in-frame clones only, minus some. The sample consists of roughly 70,000 clones, approximately 78% of them appearing once. This specimen consisted of CD4+ or CD8+ T cells sorted from blood, obtained in a trial of the OX40 agonist ivuxolimab. These receptors came from an adult with an advanced solid tumor such as melanoma, head and neck, liver or kidney cancer.

J is TRBJ2-1 and V is TRBV11-1; 12 bases are a match to TRBD1. This CDR3 is built from 16 residues. The junction had 6 bases not matched to a gene; V was cut back by 1 base and J by 8 bases. Germline lookup yields CDR1 SGHAT and CDR2 FQDESV (reference sequence). This chain's CDR3 is CASSLDGTGGNDEQFF. For the CDR3, the DNA is TGTGCCAGCAGCTTAGACGGGACAGGGGGCAACGATGAGCAGTTCTTC. Together with reference TRBV11-1 and TRBJ2-1, the CDR3 gives the full variable domain: EAEVAQSPRYKITEKSQAVAFWCDPISGHATLYWYRQILGQGPELLVQFQDESVVDDSQLPKDRFSAERLKGVDSTLKIQPAELGDSAMYLCASSLDGTGGNDEQFFGPGTRLTVL.

V is TRBV7-2 and J is TRBJ2-1; 12 nucleotides agree with TRBD2. Losses at the gene ends were 5 bases for V and 7 bases for J; bases not matched to a gene: 6. Per germline, CDR1 SGHTA and CDR2 FQGNSA. This CDR3 is built from 15 residues. The CDR3 loop is CASSPRLAGANEQFF. CDR3 bases: TGTGCCAGCAGCCCCAGACTAGCGGGAGCGAATGAGCAGTTCTTC.

The chain is built from TRBV7-9 and TRBJ2-2; the match to TRBD2 covers 10 bases. The CDR3 is 15 amino acids. CDR1 and CDR2 (germline): SEHNR, FQNEAQ (reference sequence). The V segment lost 5 bases and the J segment 7 bases; nucleotides outside the gene matches: 7. The CDR3, as DNA: TGTGCCAGCAGCCGGACTAGCGGTTTCATCGGGGAGCTGTTTTTT. Translated: CASSRTSGFIGELFF.

The J gene is TRBJ1-2, the V gene TRBV6-5; perhaps TRBD1 as D (6 bases). The length of the CDR3 is 15 residues. Germline-derived CDR1 and CDR2 are MNHEY and SVGAGI. Trimming stripped 2 bases from V and 4 bases from J, with 14 bases between. CDR3 sequence reads: CASSYGPGRGYGYTF. DNA of the CDR3: TGTGCCAGCAGTTACGGTCCCGGCAGGGGCTATGGCTACACCTTC.

The CDR3 DNA sequence: TGCAGTGCTTCGGGAAACAGGGAAGCTTTCTTT. Its translation is CSASGNREAFF. This chain links TRBV20-1 with TRBJ1-1; the D gene is possibly TRBD1 (5 bases). This CDR3 has 11 residues. The germline gives CDR1 DFQATT, CDR2 SNEGSKA (reference sequence). With 5 bases removed from V and 8 bases from J, the gap between germline ends came to 12 bases.

In this sample, this clone turned up a few times. The gene calls are TRBV6-1 and TRBJ2-1; D could derive from TRBD1 or TRBD2 (5 bases each). This CDR3 spans 14 amino acids. Germline values: CDR1 MNHNS, CDR2 SASEGT. The ends were cut back, 5 bases at V and 7 bases at J, with 15 bases in the middle. The CDR3 nucleotides read TGTGCCAGCAGTAGGGACGGCTCCGGGAATGAGCAGTTCTTC. This sequence encodes CASSRDGSGNEQFF.

The chain joins TRBV5-1 to TRBJ2-1; 10 nucleotides align to TRBD2. After removal of 0 bases from V and 10 bases from J, the junction contained 10 bases not matched to a gene. The CDR3 consists of 16 residues. Germline CDR1 SGHRS, CDR2 YFSETQ. CDR3: CASSLEVAGGYGEQFF. For the CDR3, the DNA is TGCGCCAGCAGCTTGGAGGTAGCGGGGGGATATGGCGAGCAGTTCTTC.

This chain connects TRBV28 to TRBJ1-1; 7 nucleotides match TRBD1. Germline CDR1 and CDR2: MDHEN and SYDVKM. The ends lost 2 bases at V and 5 bases at J; junction bases unmatched: 8. The CDR3 covers 15 residues. The CDR3, as DNA: TGTGCCAGCAGTTTACGACAGGGTGGGCCAACTGAAGCTTTCTTT. Protein product: CASSLRQGGPTEAFF.

On this clone itself: The same CDR3 arises from other DNA sequences in this sample as well. The V gene is TRBV30, the J gene TRBJ2-7, with 7 nucleotides matching TRBD2. Germline-derived CDR1 and CDR2 are GTSNPN and SVGIG (reference sequence). V lost 4 bases, J lost 2 bases, and 2 bases stayed unmatched. The CDR3 covers 12 residues. Written as DNA, the CDR3 is TGTGCCTGGACTAGCGGTGCCTACGAGCAGTACTTC. Translation: CAWTSGAYEQYF. Full variable domain (rest looked up from reference TRBV30 and TRBJ2-7): SQTIHQWPATLVQPVGSPLSLECTVEGTSNPNLYWYRQAAGRGLQLLFYSVGIGQISSEVPQNLSASRPQDRQFILSSKKLLLSDSGFYLCAWTSGAYEQYFGPGTRLTVT.